These T cell receptor beta chains were read from a single sample in a study of blood T cells in healthy people across ages. Via MiXCR, TCRdb re-called the 5' RACE reads, giving one row per CDR3 protein. This table has more than 800,000 distinct CDR3 sequences, under 30% appearing once. The sequencing input was blood. These receptors were collected from a woman aged 80 or older in good health. CDR3s leave out the opening cysteine and the closing phenylalanine or tryptophan.

cdr3_aa,j_call,v_call
ASSPLQYNSPLH,TRBJ1-6,TRBV18
ASSMYTGVGETQY,TRBJ2-5,TRBV19
ASETGPSGNTIY,TRBJ1-3,TRBV7-2
ASSQETMVLF,TRBJ1-4,TRBV3-1
ASSHTGQNYGYT,TRBJ1-2,TRBV4-2
SARTGGISYEQY,TRBJ2-7,TRBV20-1
ASRPRDREVKETQY,TRBJ2-5,TRBV6-6
ASSFQRGAAEAF,TRBJ1-1,TRBV7-9
SASKGQDNYGYT,TRBJ1-2,TRBV20-1
ASSRGAAKDGYT,TRBJ1-2,TRBV5-1
VSSFTGTQPQH,TRBJ1-5,TRBV7-2
ASSRMGTGKLF,TRBJ2-2,TRBV4-1
SAESTGSGELF,TRBJ2-2,TRBV20-1
ASSRSGGADNEQY,NA,TRBV11-3
SVEDLAGHTDTQY,TRBJ2-3,TRBV29-1
ASSVVGQGNTEAF,TRBJ1-1,TRBV9
SGSTGETEAF,TRBJ1-1,TRBV29-1
SATLAGSYNEQF,TRBJ2-1,TRBV20-1
ASSPRQGASLNTEAF,TRBJ1-1,TRBV18
ASSPLTSGGRETQY,TRBJ2-5,TRBV18
SARAGQGQNTEAF,TRBJ1-1,TRBV20-1
SGGTNTQY,TRBJ2-3,TRBV29-1
ATISTTGTNQPQH,TRBJ1-5,TRBV6-1
ASSTAGTGNKKLF,TRBJ1-4,TRBV7-2
ASSVSGGEGYT,TRBJ1-2,TRBV7-9
ASSQDIGDGYT,TRBJ1-2,TRBV3-1
ATSRGGGRSYNEQF,TRBJ2-1,TRBV15
ASSQDRGGPSYNEQF,TRBJ2-1,TRBV4-3
ASSQVQAANNSPLH,TRBJ1-6,TRBV18
AWSVPHSYNEQF,TRBJ2-1,TRBV30
AWSVGPYEQY,TRBJ2-7,TRBV30
ASSLRLWSHNEQF,TRBJ2-1,TRBV7-9
ASSTGGNYGYT,TRBJ1-2,TRBV27
ASSLDRYPLKAF,TRBJ1-1,TRBV3-1
ASSESPWEGSYEQY,NA,TRBV2
ASSLSGPSNEQF,TRBJ2-1,TRBV7-9
ASSLRQGARSAANVLT,TRBJ2-6,TRBV28
ASSQDGTRLHSPLH,TRBJ1-6,TRBV4-1
ASSLERTATDAQY,TRBJ2-3,TRBV7-2
ASSYRPRNGYQETQY,TRBJ2-5,TRBV6-2/TRBV6-3
AWSSGADYGYT,TRBJ1-2,TRBV30
ASSQTERAYNEQF,TRBJ2-1,TRBV4-1
ASSEAGTNTGELF,TRBJ2-2,TRBV5-6
SVRYGIRNEQY,TRBJ2-7,TRBV20-1
ASGSHRAGHNEQF,TRBJ2-1,TRBV27
ASGLDGRTQY,NA,TRBV11-2
ASSETRGLYQPQH,TRBJ1-5,TRBV6-1
ASSSQRGSSYNEQF,TRBJ2-1,TRBV7-2
SARGQGLVESSGHYGYT,TRBJ1-2,TRBV20-1
ASSKTGVRVEAF,TRBJ1-1,TRBV3-1
ASSAEVYSNQPQH,TRBJ1-5,TRBV6-2/TRBV6-3
ASSYDLTQGLTQPQH,TRBJ1-5,TRBV6-6
ASRNRGYSNQPQH,TRBJ1-5,TRBV12-3/TRBV12-4